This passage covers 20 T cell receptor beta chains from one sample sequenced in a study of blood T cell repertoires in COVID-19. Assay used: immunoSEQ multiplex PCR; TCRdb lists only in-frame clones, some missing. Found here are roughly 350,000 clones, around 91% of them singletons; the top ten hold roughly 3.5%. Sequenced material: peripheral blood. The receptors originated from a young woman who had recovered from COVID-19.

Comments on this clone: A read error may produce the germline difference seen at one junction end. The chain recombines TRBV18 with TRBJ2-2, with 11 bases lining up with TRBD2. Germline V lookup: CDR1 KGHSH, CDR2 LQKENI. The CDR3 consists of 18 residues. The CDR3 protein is CASSPRVTSGSTTGELFF. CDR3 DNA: TGTGCCAGCTCTCCACGAGTAACTAGCGGGAGCACCACCGGGGAGCTGTTTTTT.

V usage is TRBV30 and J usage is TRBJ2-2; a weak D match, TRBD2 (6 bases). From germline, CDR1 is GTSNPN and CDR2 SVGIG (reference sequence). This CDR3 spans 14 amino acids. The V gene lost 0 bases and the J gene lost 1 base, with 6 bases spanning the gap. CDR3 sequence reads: CAWSVAGNTGELFF. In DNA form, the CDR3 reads TGTGCCTGGAGTGTAGCGGGGAACACCGGGGAGCTGTTTTTT.

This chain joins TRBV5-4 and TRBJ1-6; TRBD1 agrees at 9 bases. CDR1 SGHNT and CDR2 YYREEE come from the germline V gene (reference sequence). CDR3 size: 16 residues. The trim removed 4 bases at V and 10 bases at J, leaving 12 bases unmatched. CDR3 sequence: CASSQSRDRADSPLHF. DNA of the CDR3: TGTGCCAGCAGCCAGTCCCGGGACAGGGCGGACTCACCCCTCCACTTT.

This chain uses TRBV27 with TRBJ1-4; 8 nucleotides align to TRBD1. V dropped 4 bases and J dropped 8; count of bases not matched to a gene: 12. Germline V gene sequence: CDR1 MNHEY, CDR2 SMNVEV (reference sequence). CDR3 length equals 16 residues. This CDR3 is CASSSLKGQGGEKLFF. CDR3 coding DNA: TGTGCCAGCAGTTCTCTAAAAGGACAGGGCGGCGAAAAACTGTTTTTT. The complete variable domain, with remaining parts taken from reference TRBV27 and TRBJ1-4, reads EAQVTQNPRYLITVTGKKLTVTCSQNMNHEYMSWYRQDPGLGLRQIYYSMNVEVTDKGDVPEGYKVSRKEKRNFPLILESPSPNQTSLYFCASSSLKGQGGEKLFFGSGTQLSVL.

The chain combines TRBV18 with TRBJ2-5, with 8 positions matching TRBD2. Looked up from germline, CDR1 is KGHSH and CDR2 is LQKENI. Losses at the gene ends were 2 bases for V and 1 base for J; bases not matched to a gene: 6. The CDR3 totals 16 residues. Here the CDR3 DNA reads TGTGCCAGCTCACCATTTTGGCGGGAGGCCCAAGAGACCCAGTACTTC. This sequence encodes CASSPFWREAQETQYF.

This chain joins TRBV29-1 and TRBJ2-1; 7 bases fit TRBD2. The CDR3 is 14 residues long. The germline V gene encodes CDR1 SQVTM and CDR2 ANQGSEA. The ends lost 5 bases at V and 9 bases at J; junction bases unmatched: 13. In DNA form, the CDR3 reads TGCAGCGTTCCCCAAAGCGGGGATCACAGTGAGCAGTTCTTC. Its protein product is CSVPQSGDHSEQFF.

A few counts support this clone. The CDR3 DNA reads as TGTGCCAGTAGTATAAGGGACAGTTGGAACGGGGACACTGAAGCTTTCTTT. Its translation: CASSIRDSWNGDTEAFF. The chain joins TRBV19 to TRBJ1-1; TRBD1 agrees at 7 bases. V lost 2 bases and J lost 3; bases outside the gene matches: 12. The CDR3 is 17 residues long. Germline CDR1 is LNHDA and CDR2 is SQIVND (reference sequence).

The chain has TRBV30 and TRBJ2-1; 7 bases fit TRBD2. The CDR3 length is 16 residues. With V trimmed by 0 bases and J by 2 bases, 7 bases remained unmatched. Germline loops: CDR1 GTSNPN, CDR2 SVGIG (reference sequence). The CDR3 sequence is CAWSVPAGDPYNEQFF. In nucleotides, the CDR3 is TGTGCCTGGAGTGTACCGGCGGGGGACCCCTACAATGAGCAGTTCTTC.

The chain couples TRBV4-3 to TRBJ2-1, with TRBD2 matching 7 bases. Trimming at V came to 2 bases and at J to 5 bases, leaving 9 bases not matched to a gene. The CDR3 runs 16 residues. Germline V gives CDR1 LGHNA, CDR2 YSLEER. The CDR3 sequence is CASSQHPGGGDNEQFF. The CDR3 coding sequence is TGCGCCAGCAGCCAACATCCGGGAGGCGGGGACAATGAGCAGTTCTTC.

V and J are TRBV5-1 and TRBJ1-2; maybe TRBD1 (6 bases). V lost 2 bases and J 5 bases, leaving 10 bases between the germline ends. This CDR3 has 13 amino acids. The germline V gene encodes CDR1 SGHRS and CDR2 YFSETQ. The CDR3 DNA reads TGCGCCAGCAGCTTCCCAGGGACATATGGCTACACCTTC. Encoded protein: CASSFPGTYGYTF.

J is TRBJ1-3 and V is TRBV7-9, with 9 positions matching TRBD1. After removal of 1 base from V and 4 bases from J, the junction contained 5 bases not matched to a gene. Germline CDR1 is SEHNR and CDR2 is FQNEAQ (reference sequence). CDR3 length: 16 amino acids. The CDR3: CASSLGDRAIGNTIYF. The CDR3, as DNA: TGTGCCAGCAGCTTAGGGGACAGGGCGATCGGAAACACCATATATTTT.

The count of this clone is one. The CDR3 DNA is TGTGCCAGCAGCCGTCTGGGAGCCGACACAGATACGCAGTATTTT. Translation gives CASSRLGADTDTQYF. The V and J genes are TRBV7-9 and TRBJ2-3; tentatively, D is TRBD2 (5 bases). The CDR3 is 15 residues long. Germline assignment: CDR1 SEHNR and CDR2 FQNEAQ (reference sequence). Trimming pared 5 bases from V and 2 bases from J, leaving 14 bases between.

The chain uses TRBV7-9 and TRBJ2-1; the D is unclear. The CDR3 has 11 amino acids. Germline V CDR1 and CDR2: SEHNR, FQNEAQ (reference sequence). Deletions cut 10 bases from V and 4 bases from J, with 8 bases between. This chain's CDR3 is CATVDYNEQFF. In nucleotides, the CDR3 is TGTGCCACCGTAGATTACAATGAGCAGTTCTTC.

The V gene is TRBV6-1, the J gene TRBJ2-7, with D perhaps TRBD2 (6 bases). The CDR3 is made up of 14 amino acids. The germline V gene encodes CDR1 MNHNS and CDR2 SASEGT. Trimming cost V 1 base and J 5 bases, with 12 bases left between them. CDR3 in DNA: TGTGCCAGCAGTGAAGTCCCTAGCGCTAACGAGCAGTACGTC. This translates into CASSEVPSANEQYV.

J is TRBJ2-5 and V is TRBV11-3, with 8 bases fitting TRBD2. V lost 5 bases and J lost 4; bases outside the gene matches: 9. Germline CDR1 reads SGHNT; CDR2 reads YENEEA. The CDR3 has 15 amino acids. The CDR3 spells CASSQPGLGGETQYF. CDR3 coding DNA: TGTGCCAGCAGCCAACCGGGACTAGGAGGAGAGACCCAGTACTTC.

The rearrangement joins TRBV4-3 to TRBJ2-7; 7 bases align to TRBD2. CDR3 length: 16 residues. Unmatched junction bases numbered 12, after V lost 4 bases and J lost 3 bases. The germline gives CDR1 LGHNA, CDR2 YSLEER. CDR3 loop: CASSPEWGREDYEQYV. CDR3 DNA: TGCGCCAGCAGCCCGGAATGGGGACGGGAGGACTACGAGCAGTACGTC.

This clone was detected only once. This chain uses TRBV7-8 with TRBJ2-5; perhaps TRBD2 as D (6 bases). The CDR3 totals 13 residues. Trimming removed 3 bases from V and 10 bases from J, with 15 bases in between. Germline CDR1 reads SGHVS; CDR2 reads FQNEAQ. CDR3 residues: CASSFGTRYDQYF. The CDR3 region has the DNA TGTGCCAGCAGCTTCGGGACTCGTTATGACCAGTACTTC. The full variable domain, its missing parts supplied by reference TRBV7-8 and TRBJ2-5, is GAGVSQSPRYKVAKRGQDVALRCDPISGHVSLFWYQQALGQGPEFLTYFQNEAQLDKSGLPSDRFFAERPEGSVSTLKIQRTQQEDSAVYLCASSFGTRYDQYFGPGTRLLVL.

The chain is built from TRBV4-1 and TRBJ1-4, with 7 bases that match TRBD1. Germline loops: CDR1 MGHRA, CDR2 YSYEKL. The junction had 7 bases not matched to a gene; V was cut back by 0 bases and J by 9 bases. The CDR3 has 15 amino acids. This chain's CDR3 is CASSQEQGGPKKLFF. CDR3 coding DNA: TGCGCCAGCAGCCAAGAGCAGGGGGGCCCTAAAAAACTGTTTTTT.

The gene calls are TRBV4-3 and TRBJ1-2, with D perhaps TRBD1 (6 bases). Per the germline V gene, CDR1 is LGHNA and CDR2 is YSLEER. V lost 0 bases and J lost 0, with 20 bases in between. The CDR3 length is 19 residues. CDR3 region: CASSQDFRSRGGTNYGYTF. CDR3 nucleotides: TGCGCCAGCAGCCAAGATTTTCGTAGCAGGGGTGGGACTAACTATGGCTACACCTTC.

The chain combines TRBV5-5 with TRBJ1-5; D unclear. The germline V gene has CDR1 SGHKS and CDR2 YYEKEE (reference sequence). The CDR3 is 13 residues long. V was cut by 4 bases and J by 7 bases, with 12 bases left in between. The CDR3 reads CASSPRGGQPQHF. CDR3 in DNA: TGTGCCAGCAGCCCGCGAGGCGGCCAGCCCCAGCATTTT.